This TCR beta chain was obtained from a study of control samples from healthy donors and cancer patients. A single count supports this clone. Measured with immunoSEQ multiplex PCR; TCRdb has only the in-frame clones, and not every one. Of about 110,000 clones listed, roughly four fifths are singletons. CDR1 is SEHNR and CDR2 is FQNEAQ in the germline V gene (reference sequence). The length of the CDR3 is 15 residues. V lost 3 bases and J lost 2, with 13 bases in between. Sequenced sample: blood. The TCR originated in a woman aged 45-60 years in good health. The V gene is TRBV7-9, the J gene TRBJ2-5; D unclear. This CDR3 reads CASSFLLNQQETQYF. CDR3 DNA: TGTGCCAGCAGCTTTCTACTAAACCAACAAGAGACCCAGTACTTC.